The next 7 T cell receptor beta chains were all read from a single sample in a study of cytomegalovirus exposure and HLA in healthy donors. Vbeta (60) and Jbeta (13) primers were used in the PCR. Sequencing used immunoSEQ multiplex PCR; TCRdb keeps in-frame clones, though not all of them. The sample holds around 130,000 clones, around 77% seen once. The sample taken for sequencing was PBMCs. The source is a woman aged 60-75 years in good health and CMV-seronegative.

The J gene is TRBJ1-6, the V gene TRBV10-2; the match to TRBD1 covers 8 bases. CDR1 is WSHSY, CDR2 SAAADI, per germline. V gave up 6 bases and J gave up 3 bases; unmatched junction bases: 7. CDR3 length: 16 amino acids. The chain's CDR3 is CASRSDRDNYNSPLHF. The CDR3 bases are TGCGCCAGCAGGTCGGACAGGGACAACTATAATTCACCCCTCCACTTT.

V gene TRBV2 combines with J gene TRBJ2-2, with a possible D match to TRBD1 (6 bases). In germline, CDR1 is SNHLY, CDR2 FYNNEI. The CDR3 contains 15 residues. Trimming took 5 bases from V and 0 from J, leaving 10 bases between them. The CDR3 spells CASSFTGSNTGELFF. CDR3 DNA: TGTGCCAGCAGTTTTACAGGGTCGAACACCGGGGAGCTGTTTTTT. Full variable domain (rest looked up from reference TRBV2 and TRBJ2-2): EPEVTQTPSHQVTQMGQEVILRCVPISNHLYFYWYRQILGQKVEFLVSFYNNEISEKSEIFDDQFSVERPDGSNFTLKIRSTKLEDSAMYFCASSFTGSNTGELFFGEGSRLTVL.

The chain couples TRBV7-3 to TRBJ2-7; 12 bases line up with TRBD2. Germline values: CDR1 SGHTA, CDR2 FQGTGA. The CDR3 sequence is 16 residues long. V shed 2 bases, J shed 6 bases, and the junction held 8 bases outside the gene matches. The CDR3 sequence: CASSLLASGRAGEQYF. Written as DNA, the CDR3 is TGTGCCAGCAGCTTACTGGCTAGCGGGAGGGCCGGCGAGCAGTACTTC.

The chain uses TRBV25-1 and TRBJ1-4; maybe TRBD1 (6 bases). Deletions cut 6 bases from V and 7 bases from J, with 12 bases between. The germline V gene encodes CDR1 MGHDK and CDR2 SYGVNS. The CDR3 consists of 13 residues. The chain's CDR3 is CASSIRGGEKLFF. In nucleotides, the CDR3 is TGTGCCAGCAGCATCAGGGGCGGTGAAAAACTGTTTTTT.

The rearrangement links TRBV27 to TRBJ1-4; D is ambiguous. The CDR3 is 15 residues long. From germline, CDR1 is MNHEY and CDR2 SMNVEV (reference sequence). V lost 4 bases, J lost 0 bases, and 9 bases lay in between. CDR3 nucleotide sequence: TGTGCCAGCAGTTCCCGTCCCGCAACTAATGAAAAACTGTTTTTT. Protein sequence: CASSSRPATNEKLFF. Full variable domain (rest looked up from reference TRBV27 and TRBJ1-4): EAQVTQNPRYLITVTGKKLTVTCSQNMNHEYMSWYRQDPGLGLRQIYYSMNVEVTDKGDVPEGYKVSRKEKRNFPLILESPSPNQTSLYFCASSSRPATNEKLFFGSGTQLSVL.

With respect to this clone: Its ends do not fully match the called genes, so a read error is possible. The chain employs TRBV7-9 and TRBJ2-2; a possible D gene is TRBD2 (6 bases). This CDR3 comprises 17 residues. Germline V lookup: CDR1 SEHNR, CDR2 FQNEAQ (reference sequence). The CDR3 sequence: CASSPLRGGANTGELFF. As DNA, the CDR3 is TGTGCCAGCAGCCCGCTCCGCGGAGGGGCGAATACCGGGGAGCTGTTTTTT.

This chain links TRBV5-6 with TRBJ2-3; the D gene is possibly TRBD2 (5 bases). This CDR3 spans 18 amino acids. Germline V gene data show CDR1 as SGHDT and CDR2 as YYEEEE. Trimming removed 4 bases from V and 2 bases from J, with 23 bases in between. In DNA form, the CDR3 reads TGTGCCAGCAGCCTGAGAGGACCTAGCCGGTCGAACACAGATACGCAGTATTTT. Amino acids: CASSLRGPSRSNTDTQYF. Complete variable domain (other parts from reference TRBV5-6 and TRBJ2-3): DAGVTQSPTHLIKTRGQQVTLRCSPKSGHDTVSWYQQALGQGPQFIFQYYEEEERQRGNFPDRFSGHQFPNYSSELNVNALLLGDSALYLCASSLRGPSRSNTDTQYFGPGTRLTVL.